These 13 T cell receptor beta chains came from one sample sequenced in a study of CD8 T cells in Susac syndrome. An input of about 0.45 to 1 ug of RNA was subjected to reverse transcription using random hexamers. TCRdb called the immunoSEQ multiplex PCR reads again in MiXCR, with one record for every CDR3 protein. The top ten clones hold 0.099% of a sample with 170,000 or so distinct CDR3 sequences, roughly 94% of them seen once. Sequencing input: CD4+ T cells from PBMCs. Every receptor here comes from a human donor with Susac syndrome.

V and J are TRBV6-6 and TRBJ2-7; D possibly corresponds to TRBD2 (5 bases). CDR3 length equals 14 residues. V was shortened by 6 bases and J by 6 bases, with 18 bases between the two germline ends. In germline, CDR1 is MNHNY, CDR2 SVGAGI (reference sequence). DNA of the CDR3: TGTGCCAGCAGCCGGACCCCTGGGAGTTCCGAGCAGTACTTC. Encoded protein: CASSRTPGSSEQYF.

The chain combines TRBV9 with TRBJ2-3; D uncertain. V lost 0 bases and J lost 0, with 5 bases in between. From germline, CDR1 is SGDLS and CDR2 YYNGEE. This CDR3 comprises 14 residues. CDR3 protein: CASSVGPSTDTQYF. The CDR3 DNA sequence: TGTGCCAGCAGCGTAGGACCCAGCACAGATACGCAGTATTTT.

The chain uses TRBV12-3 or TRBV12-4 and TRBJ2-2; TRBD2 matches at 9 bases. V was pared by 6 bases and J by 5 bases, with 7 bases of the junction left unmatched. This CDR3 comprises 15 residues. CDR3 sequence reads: CASSSSGGRTGELFF. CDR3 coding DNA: TGTGCCAGCAGCAGTAGCGGGGGTCGGACCGGGGAGCTGTTTTTT.

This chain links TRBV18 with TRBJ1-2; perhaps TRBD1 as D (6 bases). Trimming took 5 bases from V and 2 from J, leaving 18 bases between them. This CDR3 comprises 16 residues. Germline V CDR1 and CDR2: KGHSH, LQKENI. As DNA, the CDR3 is TGTGCCAGCTCAACTCTTACAGGGTCCCAAAACTATGGCTACACCTTC. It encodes CASSTLTGSQNYGYTF.

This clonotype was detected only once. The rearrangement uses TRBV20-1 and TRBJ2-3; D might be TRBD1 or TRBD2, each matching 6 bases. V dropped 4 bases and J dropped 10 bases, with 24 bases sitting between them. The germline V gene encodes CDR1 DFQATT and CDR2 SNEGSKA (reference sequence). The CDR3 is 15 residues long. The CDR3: CSATKSGGAQIPQYF. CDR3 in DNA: TGCAGTGCTACCAAATCCGGGGGCGCACAGATTCCGCAGTATTTT.

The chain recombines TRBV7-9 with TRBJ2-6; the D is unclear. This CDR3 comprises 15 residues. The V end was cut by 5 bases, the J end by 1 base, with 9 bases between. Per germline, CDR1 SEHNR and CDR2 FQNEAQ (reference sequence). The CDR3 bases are TGTGCCAGCAGCCACATCAGTTCTGGGGCCAACGTCCTGACTTTC. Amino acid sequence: CASSHISSGANVLTF.

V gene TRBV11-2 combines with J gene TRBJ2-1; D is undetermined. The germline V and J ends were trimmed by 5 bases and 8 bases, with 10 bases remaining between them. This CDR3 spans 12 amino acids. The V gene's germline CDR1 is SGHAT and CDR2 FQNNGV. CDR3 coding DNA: TGTGCCAGCAGCCCTTCTGGTTATGAGCAGTTCTTC. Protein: CASSPSGYEQFF.

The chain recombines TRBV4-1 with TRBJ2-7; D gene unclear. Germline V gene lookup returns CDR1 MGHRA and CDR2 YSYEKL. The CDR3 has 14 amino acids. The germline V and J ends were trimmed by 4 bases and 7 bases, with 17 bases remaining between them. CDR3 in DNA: TGCGCCAGCAGCCCACGGGCTCTAGTCGATGAGCAGTACTTC. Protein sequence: CASSPRALVDEQYF.

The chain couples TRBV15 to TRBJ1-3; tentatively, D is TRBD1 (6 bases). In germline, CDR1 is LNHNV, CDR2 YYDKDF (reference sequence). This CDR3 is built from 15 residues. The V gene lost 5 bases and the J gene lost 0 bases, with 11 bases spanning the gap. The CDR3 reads CATSRDTDSGNTIYF. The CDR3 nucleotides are TGTGCCACCAGCCGGGACACCGACTCTGGAAACACCATATATTTT.

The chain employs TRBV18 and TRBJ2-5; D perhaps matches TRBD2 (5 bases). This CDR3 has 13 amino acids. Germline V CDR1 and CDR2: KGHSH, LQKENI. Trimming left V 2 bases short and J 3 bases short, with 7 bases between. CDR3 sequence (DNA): TGTGCCAGCTCACCATTACTAGAAGAGACCCAGTACTTC. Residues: CASSPLLEETQYF.

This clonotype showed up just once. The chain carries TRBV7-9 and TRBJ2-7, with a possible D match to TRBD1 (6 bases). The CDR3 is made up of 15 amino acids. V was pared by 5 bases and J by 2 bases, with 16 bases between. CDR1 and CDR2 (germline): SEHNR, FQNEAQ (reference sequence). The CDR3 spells CASSPRPTGTYEQYF. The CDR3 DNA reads TGTGCCAGCAGCCCCCGCCCCACAGGGACCTACGAGCAGTACTTC. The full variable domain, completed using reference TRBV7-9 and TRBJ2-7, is DTGVSQNPRHKITKRGQNVTFRCDPISEHNRLYWYRQTLGQGPEFLTYFQNEAQLEKSRLLSDRFSAERPKGSFSTLEIQRTEQGDSAMYLCASSPRPTGTYEQYFGPGTRLTVT.

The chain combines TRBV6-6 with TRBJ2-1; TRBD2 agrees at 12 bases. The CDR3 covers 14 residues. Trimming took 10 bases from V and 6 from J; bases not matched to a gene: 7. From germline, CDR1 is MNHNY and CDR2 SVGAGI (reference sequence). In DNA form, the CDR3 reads TGTGCCACCGCTAGCGGGAGGGGAGGCAATGAGCAGTTCTTC. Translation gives CATASGRGGNEQFF.

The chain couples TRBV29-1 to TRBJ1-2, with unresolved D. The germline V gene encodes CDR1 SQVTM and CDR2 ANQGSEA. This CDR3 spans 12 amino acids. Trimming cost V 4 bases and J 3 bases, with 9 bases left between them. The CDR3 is CSVVADYYGYTF. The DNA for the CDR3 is TGCAGCGTTGTCGCGGATTACTATGGCTACACCTTC.